The T cell receptor (beta chain) under discussion was sequenced for a study of cytomegalovirus exposure and HLA in healthy donors. Findings and caveats of the study: Earlier analysis looked at TCR beta V segments, and most were productive about 90% or about 30% of the time.

The CDR3 has 11 residues. V lost 8 bases to trimming and J lost 2 bases, with 7 bases between them. Germline-derived CDR1 and CDR2 are SNHLY and FYNNEI. This clone was counted only a few times. Antigen: not known. Whereas donors were nominally healthy upon sampling, unrecorded immune exposures were probable. This PCR relied on a set of 60 Vbeta primers and 13 Jbeta primers. Profiling relied on immunoSEQ multiplex PCR, and the TCRdb table lists in-frame clones only, not all of them. Here the sample spans roughly 200,000 clones, approximately 11% being singletons. The source material was PBMCs. This clonotype was obtained from a man between 45 and 60 years old in good health and CMV-seropositive. The chain couples TRBV2 to TRBJ2-7; D perhaps matches TRBD1 (5 bases). The CDR3 DNA is TGTGCCAGCGGGGCAGCCTACGAGCAGTACTTC. Encoded protein: CASGAAYEQYF. The variable domain in full, with the rest retrieved from reference TRBV2 and TRBJ2-7, is EPEVTQTPSHQVTQMGQEVILRCVPISNHLYFYWYRQILGQKVEFLVSFYNNEISEKSEIFDDQFSVERPDGSNFTLKIRSTKLEDSAMYFCASGAAYEQYFGPGTRLTVT.